Described below is a single TCR beta chain sequence and its context. This sample stems from a study of blood T cell repertoires in COVID-19. Study in general: There were acute and convalescent COVID-19 samples, and they came from the United States, Italy and Spain.

The data were produced by immunoSEQ multiplex PCR, yet TCRdb's version contains in-frame clones alone and is incomplete. The top ten clones hold approximately 5.7% of a sample with about 120,000 clones, 74% of them seen once. Trimming cost V 5 bases and J 4 bases; bases outside gene matches: 11. In germline, CDR1 is SGHAT, CDR2 FQNNGV. The CDR3 has 18 residues. This chain joins TRBV11-2 and TRBJ2-2; 12 positions agree with TRBD2. Sequencing was done on a sample of peripheral blood. This TCR was recovered from a man in his 60s with acute or convalescent COVID-19. The CDR3 sequence is CASSPRGTSGLTTGELFF. CDR3 sequence (DNA): TGTGCCAGCAGCCCAAGAGGGACTAGCGGGCTTACCACCGGGGAGCTGTTTTTT.